A single sample gave rise to the 21 T cell receptor beta chains below, sequenced in a study of CD8 T cells in Susac syndrome. Random hexamers primed reverse transcription of about 0.5 to 1 ug RNA. TCRdb reprocessed the immunoSEQ multiplex PCR reads via MiXCR and lists one record per CDR3 protein. The top ten hold approximately 0.22% of the sample, which has more than 95,000 distinct CDR3 sequences, about 94% seen once. Sequenced material: CD8+ T cells from PBMCs. Source of these receptors: a human donor with Susac syndrome.

The chain carries TRBV9 and TRBJ2-3; a weak D match, TRBD2 (5 bases). CDR1 is SGDLS, CDR2 YYNGEE, per germline. This CDR3 comprises 15 residues. Trimming pared 1 base from V and 4 bases from J, leaving 13 bases between. CDR3 protein: CASSVLGNSADTQYF. The DNA of the CDR3 is TGTGCCAGCAGCGTACTTGGGAATAGCGCAGATACGCAGTATTTT.

This chain connects TRBV12-3 or TRBV12-4 to TRBJ2-1; the D gene is possibly TRBD2 (5 bases). The CDR3 length is 17 residues. Trimming stripped 6 bases from V and 0 bases from J, with 18 bases between. DNA for the CDR3: TGTGCCAGCAGCTCCATCCCTCAGCGGAGCTCCTACAATGAGCAGTTCTTC. This codes for CASSSIPQRSSYNEQFF.

CDR3 amino acids: CASSFSITYEQYF. CDR3 DNA: TGTGCCAGCAGTTTCTCTATCACCTACGAGCAGTACTTC. The rearrangement joins TRBV12-3 or TRBV12-4 to TRBJ2-7; D unclear. The CDR3 sequence is 13 residues long. The ends were cut back, 3 bases at V and 2 bases at J, with 8 bases in the middle.

A single count supports this clonotype. The chain carries TRBV2 and TRBJ2-1, with D maybe TRBD1 (6 bases). Germline V gene data show CDR1 as SNHLY and CDR2 as FYNNEI. This CDR3 has 14 amino acids. V was trimmed by 6 bases and J by 3 bases, leaving 12 bases between them. The CDR3 here is CASSPDSYYNEQFF. The CDR3 DNA reads TGTGCCAGCAGCCCGGACAGTTACTACAATGAGCAGTTCTTC.

In this sample, this clonotype turned up once. This chain connects TRBV5-1 to TRBJ2-7; D not certain. CDR3 length equals 15 residues. The germline V gene has CDR1 SGHRS and CDR2 YFSETQ. With 0 bases removed from V and 0 bases from J, the gap between germline ends came to 10 bases. CDR3 in DNA: TGCGCCAGCAGCTTGGCAGGATGGGGCTCCTACGAGCAGTACTTC. This translates into CASSLAGWGSYEQYF.

This chain connects TRBV5-1 to TRBJ2-5, with TRBD2 matching over 12 bases. The ends lost 4 bases at V and 2 bases at J; junction bases unmatched: 6. The CDR3 has 16 residues. Germline assignment: CDR1 SGHRS and CDR2 YFSETQ. In nucleotides, the CDR3 is TGCGCCAGCAGCCCTTGGACTAGCGGGACTCAAGAGACCCAGTACTTC. It codes for CASSPWTSGTQETQYF.

This rearrangement joins TRBV27 to TRBJ1-2; 9 positions match TRBD1. V shed 5 bases and J 2 bases; nucleotides not matched to a gene: 6. This CDR3 is 15 amino acids long. Per the germline V gene, CDR1 is MNHEY and CDR2 is SMNVEV (reference sequence). CDR3 sequence reads: CASSQWTGANYGYTF. CDR3 sequence (DNA): TGTGCCAGCAGTCAATGGACAGGGGCGAACTATGGCTACACCTTC.

The J gene is TRBJ1-1, the V gene TRBV18, with D uncertain. V was trimmed by 3 bases and J by 1 base, leaving 6 bases between them. The CDR3 sequence is 13 residues long. Germline V gene sequence: CDR1 KGHSH, CDR2 LQKENI. The CDR3 sequence is CASSPGTNTEAFF. DNA of the CDR3: TGTGCCAGCTCACCCGGCACGAACACTGAAGCTTTCTTT.

The chain combines TRBV4-1 with TRBJ1-6; D not resolved. The V gene's germline CDR1 is MGHRA and CDR2 YSYEKL. CDR3 length equals 15 residues. The V end lost 0 bases, the J end lost 10 bases, and 13 bases lay between the germline ends. CDR3 in amino acids: CASSQDTGSGSPLHF. In DNA, the CDR3 is TGCGCCAGCAGCCAAGACACGGGTTCAGGCTCACCCCTCCACTTT.

V and J are TRBV18 and TRBJ1-2, with D perhaps TRBD1 (5 bases). The germline V and J ends were trimmed by 3 bases and 6 bases, with 20 bases remaining between them. Looked up from germline, CDR1 is KGHSH and CDR2 is LQKENI. The CDR3 sequence is 16 residues long. In nucleotides, the CDR3 is TGTGCCAGCTCACCCCCGGGCGGTACAGGAGGTCATGGCTACACCTTC. Its translation is CASSPPGGTGGHGYTF.

The rearrangement joins TRBV20-1 to TRBJ1-2, with 8 bases matching TRBD1. V was pared by 6 bases and J by 4 bases, with 13 bases of the junction left unmatched. The CDR3 is 15 residues long. Germline V gene sequence: CDR1 DFQATT, CDR2 SNEGSKA (reference sequence). The CDR3 is CSAQSRQGPPYGYTF. Here the CDR3 DNA reads TGCAGTGCGCAAAGTCGACAGGGGCCTCCCTATGGCTACACCTTC.

J is TRBJ2-5 and V is TRBV28; 7 nucleotides agree with TRBD2. This CDR3 has 17 residues. CDR1 is MDHEN, CDR2 SYDVKM, per germline. J lost 2 bases, V lost 5 bases, and 14 bases had no gene match. CDR3 nucleotide sequence: TGTGCCAGCAGTCCCATACCAGAACTAGCGTCGCAAGAGACCCAGTACTTC. This codes for CASSPIPELASQETQYF. The full variable domain, rest sourced from reference TRBV28 and TRBJ2-5, is DVKVTQSSRYLVKRTGEKVFLECVQDMDHENMFWYRQDPGLGLRLIYFSYDVKMKEKGDIPEGYSVSREKKERFSLILESASTNQTSMYLCASSPIPELASQETQYFGPGTRLLVL.

CDR3 sequence reads: CASCNYMNTGELFF. The CDR3 coding sequence is TGTGCCAGCTGCAACTACATGAACACCGGGGAGCTGTTTTTT. The rearrangement joins TRBV6-4 to TRBJ2-2; D not certain. Trimming removed 8 bases from V and 1 base from J, with 11 bases in between. Germline V gives CDR1 MRHNA, CDR2 SNTAGT. The CDR3 totals 14 residues.

V gene TRBV6-5 combines with J gene TRBJ1-2; D is undetermined. V lost 0 bases to trimming and J lost 2 bases, with 7 bases between them. The germline gives CDR1 MNHEY, CDR2 SVGAGI. The CDR3 contains 14 residues. The CDR3 region is CASSYSPVNYGYTF. The CDR3 DNA is TGTGCCAGCAGTTACTCTCCGGTAAACTATGGCTACACCTTC.

This rearrangement joins TRBV30 to TRBJ1-1; D not resolved. The germline gives CDR1 GTSNPN, CDR2 SVGIG (reference sequence). Deletions cut 3 bases from V and 2 bases from J, with 19 bases between. The length of the CDR3 is 16 residues. The CDR3 sequence: CAWRGRYVDSNTEAFF. CDR3 nucleotides: TGTGCCTGGAGAGGCCGTTATGTTGATTCCAACACTGAAGCTTTCTTT.

This chain links TRBV20-1 with TRBJ1-6; TRBD1 aligns across 10 bases. Germline values: CDR1 DFQATT, CDR2 SNEGSKA (reference sequence). The ends lost 0 bases at V and 9 bases at J; junction bases unmatched: 5. The CDR3 contains 15 residues. The CDR3 is CSARDVDRGSSPLHF. The CDR3 DNA sequence: TGCAGTGCTAGAGATGTGGACAGGGGGAGTTCACCCCTCCACTTT.

The CDR3 nucleotides read TGTGCCAGCAGCGGAAGTCAGGGGGCTAACTATGGCTACACCTTC. This sequence encodes CASSGSQGANYGYTF. This chain connects TRBV7-9 to TRBJ1-2; 7 bases map to TRBD1. The CDR3 extends over 15 amino acids. Per germline, CDR1 SEHNR and CDR2 FQNEAQ (reference sequence). The trim removed 5 bases at V and 0 bases at J, leaving 6 bases unmatched.

V is TRBV3-1 and J is TRBJ1-2, with 10 bases that match TRBD1. V was clipped by 5 bases and J by 5 bases; unmatched bases: 14. The V gene's germline CDR1 is LGHDT and CDR2 YNNKEL (reference sequence). The CDR3 totals 17 residues. CDR3 sequence reads: CASSKSTGGQYGYGYTF. CDR3 DNA: TGTGCCAGCAGCAAGTCGACAGGGGGCCAATATGGGTATGGCTACACCTTC.

This chain uses TRBV20-1 with TRBJ2-4; D is ambiguous. From germline, CDR1 is DFQATT and CDR2 SNEGSKA (reference sequence). Trimming cost V 3 bases and J 0 bases, with 9 bases left between them. There are 14 residues in the CDR3. The DNA of the CDR3 is TGCAGTGCTAGTGCAGAAGTAGCCAAAAACATTCAGTACTTC. Translated, it gives CSASAEVAKNIQYF.

The rearrangement uses TRBV3-1 and TRBJ1-1, with 7 bases identical to TRBD1. V was pared by 0 bases and J by 0 bases, with 7 bases of the junction left unmatched. The CDR3 length is 17 residues. CDR1 is LGHDT and CDR2 is YNNKEL in the germline V gene (reference sequence). CDR3 nucleotide sequence: TGTGCCAGCAGCCAAGAAGTAGGACAGGAGATGAACACTGAAGCTTTCTTT. Amino acid sequence: CASSQEVGQEMNTEAFF.

CDR3 loop: CASSLPEGGGEYNEQFF. CDR3 nucleotides: TGCGCCAGCAGCCTCCCGGAGGGGGGAGGGGAGTACAATGAGCAGTTCTTC. V is TRBV4-1 and J is TRBJ2-1, with a weak D call TRBD2 (7 bases). Trimming pared 4 bases from V and 4 bases from J, leaving 20 bases between. CDR1 MGHRA and CDR2 YSYEKL come from the germline V gene. This CDR3 spans 17 amino acids.